A single sample gave rise to the 3 T cell receptor beta chains below, sequenced in a study of PD-1 blockade in classical Hodgkin lymphoma. Repertoires were generated with immunoSEQ multiplex PCR, while TCRdb's copy carries only in-frame clones and drops some. The data hold about 7,000 clones, with around four fifths observed a single time. Each and every patient relapsed after autologous stem cell transplantation, and patients got differing brentuximab vedotin exposure. Magnetic negative selection was used to purify CD4+ T cells from PBMCs that had been thawed. Source: CD4+ T cells from blood, taken at baseline. The receptors shown here come from a human donor with classical Hodgkin lymphoma.

This sequence joins TRBV6-5 and TRBJ2-1; D ambiguous. Deletions cut 2 bases from V and 9 bases from J, with 5 bases between. From germline, CDR1 is MNHEY and CDR2 SVGAGI. The CDR3 consists of 11 residues. For the CDR3, the DNA is TGTGCCAGCAGTTACCTCCGTGAGCAGTTCTTC. Translating it yields CASSYLREQFF.

Regarding this clone: The junction departs from the called germline gene at one end, perhaps through a read error. The V call is TRBV4-1, the J call TRBJ1-5; possibly TRBD1 for D (6 bases). The CDR3 is 15 amino acids. Germline V lookup: CDR1 MGHRA, CDR2 YSYEKL. CDR3 protein: CATSPGGAHGQPQHF. CDR3 sequence (DNA): TGCGCCACCAGCCCCGGGGGGGCTCATGGTCAGCCCCAGCATTTT.

This chain connects TRBV13 to TRBJ2-7, with 7 bases that match TRBD1. Germline CDR1 PRHDT, CDR2 FYEKMQ (reference sequence). Trimming took 0 bases from V and 7 from J; bases not matched to a gene: 9. This CDR3 is 15 amino acids long. CDR3 protein: CASSLGPTGRAEQYF. The CDR3 nucleotides read TGTGCCAGCAGCTTAGGTCCGACAGGGAGAGCGGAGCAGTACTTC.